The T cell receptor (beta chain) described here comes from a study of naive and memory T cell subsets. Separate alpha and beta amplification began at the second PCR step. General study findings and limits: Diversity fell and Gini index rose from naive through CM, EM, EMRA.

Both TRBC1 and TRBC2 were covered by a beta constant-region primer of two equimolar oligonucleotides. TCRdb itself ran the UMI-ligation and nested PCR reads through MiXCR, one entry per CDR3 protein. The sample includes about 80,000 distinct CDR3 sequences, less than 15% of them seen just once. CDR1 SNHLY and CDR2 FYNNEI come from the germline V gene. V dropped 0 bases and J dropped 0 bases, with 9 bases sitting between them. CDR3 length equals 17 residues. In regard to this clonotype: Its cognate antigen is unknown.

The chain employs TRBV2 and TRBJ2-6; D is undetermined. Sequences were obtained from central memory CD4+ T cells from blood. The receptor comes from a human donor in good health. The CDR3 DNA follows: TGTGCCAGCAGTGAAGCATCGGGCCGCTCTGGGGCCAACGTCCTGACTTTC. As protein: CASSEASGRSGANVLTF.